One T cell receptor (beta chain) is described in this entry. These data come from a study of technical replicates of blood from a handful of donors. Data came from immunoSEQ multiplex PCR; TCRdb stores just in-frame clones and leaves some out. The data show 55,000 to 65,000 clones, with around 93% seen just once and roughly 4% held by the top ten. The CDR3 is 14 amino acids. The junction had 3 bases not matched to a gene; V was cut back by 4 bases and J by 5 bases. Germline V gene sequence: CDR1 LNHNV, CDR2 YYDKDF (reference sequence). The receptor was isolated from a human donor in good health. Some clones in this sample may be carry-over from other donors' samples. Sequenced input: PBMCs. The chain couples TRBV15 to TRBJ2-7; 12 bases are a match to TRBD1. The DNA of the CDR3 is TGTGCCACCAGCACCGGGACAGGGGGCAACGAGCAGTACTTC. Protein product: CATSTGTGGNEQYF.